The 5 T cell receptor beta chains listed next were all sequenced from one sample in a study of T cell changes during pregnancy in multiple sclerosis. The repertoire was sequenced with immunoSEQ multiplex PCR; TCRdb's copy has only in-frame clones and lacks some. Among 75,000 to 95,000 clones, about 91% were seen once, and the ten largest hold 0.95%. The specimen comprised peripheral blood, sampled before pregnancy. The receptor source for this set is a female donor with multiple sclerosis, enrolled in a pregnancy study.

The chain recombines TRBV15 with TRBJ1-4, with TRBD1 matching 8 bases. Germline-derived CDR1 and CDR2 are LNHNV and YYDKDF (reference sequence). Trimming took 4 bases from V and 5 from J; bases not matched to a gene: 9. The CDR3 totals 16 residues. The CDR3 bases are TGTGCCACCAGCATCGAACAGGGGGAAGGAAATGAAAAACTGTTTTTT. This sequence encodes CATSIEQGEGNEKLFF.

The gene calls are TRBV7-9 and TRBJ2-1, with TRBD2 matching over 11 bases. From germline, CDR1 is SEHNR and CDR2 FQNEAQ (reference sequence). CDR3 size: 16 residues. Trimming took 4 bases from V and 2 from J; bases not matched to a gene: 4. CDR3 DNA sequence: TGTGCCAGCAGCTCATCACTAGCGGGAGCCTACAATGAGCAGTTCTTC. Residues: CASSSSLAGAYNEQFF.

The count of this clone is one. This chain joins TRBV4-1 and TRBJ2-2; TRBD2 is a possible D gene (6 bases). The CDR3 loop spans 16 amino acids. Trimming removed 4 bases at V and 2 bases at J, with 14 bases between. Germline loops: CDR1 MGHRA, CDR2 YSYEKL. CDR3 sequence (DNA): TGCGCCAGCAGCCGGGAGGTGGTCGGAAACACCGGGGAGCTGTTTTTT. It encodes CASSREVVGNTGELFF.

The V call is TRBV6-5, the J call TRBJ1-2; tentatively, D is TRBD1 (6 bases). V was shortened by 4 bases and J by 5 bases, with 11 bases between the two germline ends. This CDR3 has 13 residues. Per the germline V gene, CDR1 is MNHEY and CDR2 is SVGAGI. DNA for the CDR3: TGTGCCAGCAGTTCTACAGGGAATTATGGCTACACCTTC. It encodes CASSSTGNYGYTF.

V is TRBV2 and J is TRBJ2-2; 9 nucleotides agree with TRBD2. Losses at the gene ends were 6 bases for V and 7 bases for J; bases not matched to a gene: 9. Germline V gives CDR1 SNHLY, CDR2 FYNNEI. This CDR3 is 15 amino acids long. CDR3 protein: CASRLVAGAYGELFF. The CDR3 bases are TGTGCCAGCAGACTAGTAGCGGGGGCGTACGGGGAGCTGTTTTTT.